Sequencing of this TCR beta chain was carried out in a study of T-cell memory formation after mild COVID-19. Study observations and caveats: Later expanders leaned toward CD4+, whereas clones contracting from day 15 to 85 were balanced CD4/CD8. The study detected some responding clones in pre-infection memory, suggesting cross-reactive memory joined.

TCRdb re-derived calls from the 5' RACE reads in MiXCR, one entry per CDR3 protein. The table includes some 150,000 distinct CDR3 sequences, about 6.1% detected once. About this clonotype: Its specificity is unknown.

CDR1 is LGHNA, CDR2 YNFKEQ, per germline. V shed 6 bases, J shed 5 bases, and the junction held 11 bases outside the gene matches. CDR3 size: 15 residues. This sequence was found in an adult woman who had mild COVID-19 (a few samples of this study predate the infection). Cell type and time point are not known. This rearrangement joins TRBV4-2 to TRBJ2-7; TRBD1 aligns across 9 bases. Material for sequencing was PBMCs or a T cell subset sorted from them (not recorded which). The CDR3 nucleotides are TGTGCCAGCAGTGGGACGGGGGACAGGGCCAACGAGCAGTACTTC. Amino acids: CASSGTGDRANEQYF.